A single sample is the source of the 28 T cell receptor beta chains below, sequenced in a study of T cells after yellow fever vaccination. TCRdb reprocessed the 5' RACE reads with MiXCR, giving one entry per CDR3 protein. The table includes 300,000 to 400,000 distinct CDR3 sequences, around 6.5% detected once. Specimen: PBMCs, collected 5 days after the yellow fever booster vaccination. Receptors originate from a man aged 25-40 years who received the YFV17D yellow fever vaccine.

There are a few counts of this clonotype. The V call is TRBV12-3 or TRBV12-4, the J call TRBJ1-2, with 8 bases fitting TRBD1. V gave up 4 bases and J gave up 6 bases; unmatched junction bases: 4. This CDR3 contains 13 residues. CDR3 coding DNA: TGTGCCAGCAGTTCAGGGGGCGGACATGGCTACACCTTC. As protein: CASSSGGGHGYTF.

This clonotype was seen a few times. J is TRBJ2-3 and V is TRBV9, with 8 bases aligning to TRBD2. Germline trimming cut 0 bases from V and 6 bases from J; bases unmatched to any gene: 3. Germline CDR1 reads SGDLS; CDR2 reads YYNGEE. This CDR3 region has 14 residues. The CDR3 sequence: CASSVGPGGDTQYF. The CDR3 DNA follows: TGTGCCAGCAGCGTAGGGCCGGGAGGGGATACGCAGTATTTT.

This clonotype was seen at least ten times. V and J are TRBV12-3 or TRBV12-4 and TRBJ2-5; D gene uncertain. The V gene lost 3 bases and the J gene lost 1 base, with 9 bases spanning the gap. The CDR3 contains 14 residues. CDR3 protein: CASSFQLGQETQYF. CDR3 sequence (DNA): TGTGCCAGCAGTTTCCAGTTGGGCCAAGAGACCCAGTACTTC.

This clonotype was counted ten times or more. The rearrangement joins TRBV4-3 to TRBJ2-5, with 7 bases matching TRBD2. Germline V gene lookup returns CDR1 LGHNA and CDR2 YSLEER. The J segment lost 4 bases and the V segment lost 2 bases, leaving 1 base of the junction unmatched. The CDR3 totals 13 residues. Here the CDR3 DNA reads TGCGCCAGCAGCCAAACGGGGGGAGAGACCCAGTACTTC. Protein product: CASSQTGGETQYF.

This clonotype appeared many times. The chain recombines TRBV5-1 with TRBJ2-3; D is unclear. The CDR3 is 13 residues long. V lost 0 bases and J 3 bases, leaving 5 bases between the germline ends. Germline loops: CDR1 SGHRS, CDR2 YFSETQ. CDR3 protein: CASSLAATDTQYF. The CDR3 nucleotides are TGCGCCAGCAGCTTGGCAGCAACAGATACGCAGTATTTT.

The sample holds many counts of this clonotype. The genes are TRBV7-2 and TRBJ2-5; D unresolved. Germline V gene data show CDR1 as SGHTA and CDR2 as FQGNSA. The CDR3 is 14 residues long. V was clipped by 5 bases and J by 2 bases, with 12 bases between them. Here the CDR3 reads CASSTRWGQETQYF. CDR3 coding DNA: TGTGCCAGCAGCACCCGCTGGGGTCAAGAGACCCAGTACTTC.

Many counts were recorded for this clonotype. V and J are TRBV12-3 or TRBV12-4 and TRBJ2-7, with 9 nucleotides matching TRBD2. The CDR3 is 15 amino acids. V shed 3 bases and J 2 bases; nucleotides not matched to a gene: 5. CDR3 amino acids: CASSFLAGTAYEQYF. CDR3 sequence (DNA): TGTGCCAGCAGTTTTCTAGCGGGAACTGCCTACGAGCAGTACTTC.

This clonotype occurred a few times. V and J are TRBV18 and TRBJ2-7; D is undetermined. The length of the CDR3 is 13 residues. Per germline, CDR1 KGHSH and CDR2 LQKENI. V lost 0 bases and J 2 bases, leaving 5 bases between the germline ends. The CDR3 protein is CASSPPQTYEQYF. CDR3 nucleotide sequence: TGTGCCAGCTCACCACCGCAGACCTACGAGCAGTACTTC.

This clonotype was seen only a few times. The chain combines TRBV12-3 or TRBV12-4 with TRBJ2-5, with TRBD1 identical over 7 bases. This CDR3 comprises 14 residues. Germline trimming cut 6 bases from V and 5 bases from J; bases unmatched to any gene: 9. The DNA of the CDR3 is TGTGCCAGCAGCCAACCCGACAGGGATGAGACCCAGTACTTC. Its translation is CASSQPDRDETQYF.

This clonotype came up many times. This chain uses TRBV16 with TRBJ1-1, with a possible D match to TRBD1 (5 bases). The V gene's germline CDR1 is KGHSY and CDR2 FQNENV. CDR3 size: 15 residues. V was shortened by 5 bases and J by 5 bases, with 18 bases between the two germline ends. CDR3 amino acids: CASSSDRGAGTEAFF. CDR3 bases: TGTGCCAGCAGCTCCGATAGAGGGGCCGGGACTGAAGCTTTCTTT. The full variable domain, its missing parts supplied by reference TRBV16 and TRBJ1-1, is GEEVAQTPKHLVRGEGQKAKLYCAPIKGHSYVFWYQQVLKNEFKFLISFQNENVFDETGMPKERFSAKCLPNSPCSLEIQATKLEDSAVYFCASSSDRGAGTEAFFGQGTRLTVV.

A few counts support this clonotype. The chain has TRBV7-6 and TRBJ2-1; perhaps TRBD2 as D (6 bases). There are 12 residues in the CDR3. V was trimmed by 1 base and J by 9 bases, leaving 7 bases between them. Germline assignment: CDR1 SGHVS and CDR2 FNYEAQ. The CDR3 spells CASSLVAVEQFF. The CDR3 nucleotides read TGTGCCAGCAGCTTAGTAGCGGTTGAGCAGTTCTTC.

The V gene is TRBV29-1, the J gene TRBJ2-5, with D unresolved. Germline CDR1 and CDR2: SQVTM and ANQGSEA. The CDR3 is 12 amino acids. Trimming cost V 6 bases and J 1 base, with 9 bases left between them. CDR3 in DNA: TGCAGCGTACACAGATTCCAAGAGACCCAGTACTTC. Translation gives CSVHRFQETQYF.

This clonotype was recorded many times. The DNA for the CDR3 is TGCGCCAGCAGTCAGGGATTCCCCACCAACTACGAGCAGTACTTC. Protein: CASSQGFPTNYEQYF. The chain links TRBV5-1 to TRBJ2-7; the D gene is possibly TRBD1 (5 bases). This CDR3 has 15 amino acids. Deletions cut 5 bases from V and 3 bases from J, with 18 bases between. CDR1 and CDR2 (germline): SGHRS, YFSETQ.

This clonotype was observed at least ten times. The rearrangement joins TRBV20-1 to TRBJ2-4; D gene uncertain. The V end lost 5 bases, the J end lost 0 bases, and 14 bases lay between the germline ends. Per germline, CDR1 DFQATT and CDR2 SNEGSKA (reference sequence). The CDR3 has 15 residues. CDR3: CSAGPPSLAKNIQYF. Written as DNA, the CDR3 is TGCAGTGCTGGGCCCCCGTCACTAGCCAAAAACATTCAGTACTTC.

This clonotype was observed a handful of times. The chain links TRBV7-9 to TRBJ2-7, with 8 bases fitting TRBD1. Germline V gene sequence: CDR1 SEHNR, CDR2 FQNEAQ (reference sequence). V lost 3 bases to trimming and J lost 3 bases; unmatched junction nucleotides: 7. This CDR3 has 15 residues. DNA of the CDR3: TGTGCCAGCAGCTTCCCCGGGACAGGAGACTACGAGCAGTACTTC. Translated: CASSFPGTGDYEQYF. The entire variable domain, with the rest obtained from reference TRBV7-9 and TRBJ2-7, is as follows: DTGVSQNPRHKITKRGQNVTFRCDPISEHNRLYWYRQTLGQGPEFLTYFQNEAQLEKSRLLSDRFSAERPKGSFSTLEIQRTEQGDSAMYLCASSFPGTGDYEQYFGPGTRLTVT.

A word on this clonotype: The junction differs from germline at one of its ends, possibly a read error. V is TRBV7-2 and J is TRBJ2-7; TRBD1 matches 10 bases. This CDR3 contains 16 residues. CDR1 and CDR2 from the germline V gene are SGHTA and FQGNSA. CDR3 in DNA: TGTGCCAGCAGCTACGAGGGAGGTTGGGACAGGGGTTTGAGGAACTTC. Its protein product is CASSYEGGWDRGLRNF.

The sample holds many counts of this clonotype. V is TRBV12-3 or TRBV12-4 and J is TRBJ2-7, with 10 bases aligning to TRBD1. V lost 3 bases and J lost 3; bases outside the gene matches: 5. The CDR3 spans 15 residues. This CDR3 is CASSFGQGGNYEQYF. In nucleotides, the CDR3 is TGTGCCAGCAGTTTTGGACAGGGGGGGAACTACGAGCAGTACTTC.

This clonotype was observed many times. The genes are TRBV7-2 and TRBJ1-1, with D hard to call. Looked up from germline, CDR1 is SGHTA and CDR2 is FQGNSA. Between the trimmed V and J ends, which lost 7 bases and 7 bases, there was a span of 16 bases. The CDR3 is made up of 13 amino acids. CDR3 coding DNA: TGTGCCAGCACTTTGTTCCCGCCAGGTGAAGCTTTCTTT. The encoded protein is CASTLFPPGEAFF.

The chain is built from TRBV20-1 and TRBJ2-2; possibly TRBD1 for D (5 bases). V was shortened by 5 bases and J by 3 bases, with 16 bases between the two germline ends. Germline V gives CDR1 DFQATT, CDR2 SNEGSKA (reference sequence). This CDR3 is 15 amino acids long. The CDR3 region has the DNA TGCAGTGCTTTTGCGACAGCCCCCCACACCGGGGAGCTGTTTTTT. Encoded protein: CSAFATAPHTGELFF.

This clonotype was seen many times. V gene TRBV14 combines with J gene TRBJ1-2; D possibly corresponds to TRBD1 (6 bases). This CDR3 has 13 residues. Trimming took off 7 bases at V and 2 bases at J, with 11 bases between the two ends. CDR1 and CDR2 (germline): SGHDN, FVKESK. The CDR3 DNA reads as TGTGCCAGCAAGGTAACAGGGAACTATGGCTACACCTTC. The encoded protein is CASKVTGNYGYTF.

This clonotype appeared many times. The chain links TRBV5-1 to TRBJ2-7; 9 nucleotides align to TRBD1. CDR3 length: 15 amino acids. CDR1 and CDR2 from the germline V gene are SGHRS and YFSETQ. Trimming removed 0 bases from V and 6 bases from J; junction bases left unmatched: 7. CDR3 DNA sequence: TGCGCCAGCAGCTTGGAAGGGACAGGGAGTTTCGAGCAGTACTTC. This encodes CASSLEGTGSFEQYF.

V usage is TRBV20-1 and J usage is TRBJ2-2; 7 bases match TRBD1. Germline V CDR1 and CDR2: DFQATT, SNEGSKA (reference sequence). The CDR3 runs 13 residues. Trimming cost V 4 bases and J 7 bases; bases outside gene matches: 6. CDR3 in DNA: TGCAGTGCTAAGACAGGGTTCGGCGGGGAGCTGTTTTTT. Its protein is CSAKTGFGGELFF.

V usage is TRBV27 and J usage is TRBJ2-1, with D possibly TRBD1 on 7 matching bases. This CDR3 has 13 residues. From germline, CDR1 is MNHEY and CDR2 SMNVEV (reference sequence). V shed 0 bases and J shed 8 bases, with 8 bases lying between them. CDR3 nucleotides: TGTGCCAGCAGTTTATCCAGGGGGGATGAGCAGTTCTTC. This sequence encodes CASSLSRGDEQFF.

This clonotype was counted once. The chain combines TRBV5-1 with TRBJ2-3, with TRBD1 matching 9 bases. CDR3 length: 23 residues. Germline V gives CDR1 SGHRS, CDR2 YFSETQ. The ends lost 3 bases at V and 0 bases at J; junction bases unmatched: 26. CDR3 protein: CASSSISTRTGAAYRASTDTQYF. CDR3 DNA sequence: TGCGCCAGCAGCTCAATATCTACTAGGACAGGGGCGGCTTACCGTGCTAGCACAGATACGCAGTATTTT.

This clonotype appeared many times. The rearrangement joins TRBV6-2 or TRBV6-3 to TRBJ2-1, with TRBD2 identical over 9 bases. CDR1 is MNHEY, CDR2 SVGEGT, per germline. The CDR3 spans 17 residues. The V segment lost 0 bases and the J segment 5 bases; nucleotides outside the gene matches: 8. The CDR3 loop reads CASSYSRGTSHHNEQFF. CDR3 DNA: TGTGCCAGCAGTTACTCGAGAGGGACTAGCCACCACAATGAGCAGTTCTTC.

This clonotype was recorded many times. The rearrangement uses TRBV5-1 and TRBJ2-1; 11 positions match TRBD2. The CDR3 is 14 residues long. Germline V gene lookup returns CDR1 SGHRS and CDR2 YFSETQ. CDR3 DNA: TGCGCGACGGGGACTAGCGGTTCCTACAATGAGCAGTTCTTC. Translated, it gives CATGTSGSYNEQFF.

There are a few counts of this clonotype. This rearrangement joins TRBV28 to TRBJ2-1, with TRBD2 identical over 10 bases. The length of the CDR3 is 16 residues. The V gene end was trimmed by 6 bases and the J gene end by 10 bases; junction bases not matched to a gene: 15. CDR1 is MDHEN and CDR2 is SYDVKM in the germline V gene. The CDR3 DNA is TGTGCCAGCAGCAGACTAAATTCGGTACTAGCGGGAGAGCAGTTCTTC. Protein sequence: CASSRLNSVLAGEQFF.

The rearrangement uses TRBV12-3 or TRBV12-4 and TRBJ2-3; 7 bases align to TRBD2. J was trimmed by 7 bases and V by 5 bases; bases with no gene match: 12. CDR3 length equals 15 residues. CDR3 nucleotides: TGTGCCAGCAGTGCGTTCGGGGGAGGGCCAAATACGCAGTATTTT. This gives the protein CASSAFGGGPNTQYF.